The sequence of this T cell receptor beta chain was determined in a study of cytomegalovirus exposure and HLA in healthy donors. The approximately 120-subject validation cohort, separate from the approximately 630-subject first cohort, included the donors. The table came from immunoSEQ multiplex PCR; TCRdb's copy has only in-frame clones and leaves some out. The sample has 150,000 to 200,000 clones, more than 70% seen once; the top ten hold roughly a tenth. The CDR3 totals 13 residues. Germline assignment: CDR1 SGHNT and CDR2 YENEEA. V was pared by 3 bases and J by 3 bases, with 9 bases between. The table lists this clone with many counts.

This clonotype was obtained from a man in his thirties or forties in good health and CMV-seropositive. The chain links TRBV11-3 to TRBJ2-7; D unclear. Sequencing was carried out using PBMCs. As DNA, the CDR3 is TGTGCCAGCAGCTTTAACAGTAACTACGAGCAGTACTTC. Its protein is CASSFNSNYEQYF. The whole variable domain, remainder taken from reference TRBV11-3 and TRBJ2-7, is EAGVVQSPRYKIIEKKQPVAFWCNPISGHNTLYWYLQNLGQGPELLIRYENEEAVDDSQLPKDRFSAERLKGVDSTLKIQPAELGDSAVYLCASSFNSNYEQYFGPGTRLTVT.